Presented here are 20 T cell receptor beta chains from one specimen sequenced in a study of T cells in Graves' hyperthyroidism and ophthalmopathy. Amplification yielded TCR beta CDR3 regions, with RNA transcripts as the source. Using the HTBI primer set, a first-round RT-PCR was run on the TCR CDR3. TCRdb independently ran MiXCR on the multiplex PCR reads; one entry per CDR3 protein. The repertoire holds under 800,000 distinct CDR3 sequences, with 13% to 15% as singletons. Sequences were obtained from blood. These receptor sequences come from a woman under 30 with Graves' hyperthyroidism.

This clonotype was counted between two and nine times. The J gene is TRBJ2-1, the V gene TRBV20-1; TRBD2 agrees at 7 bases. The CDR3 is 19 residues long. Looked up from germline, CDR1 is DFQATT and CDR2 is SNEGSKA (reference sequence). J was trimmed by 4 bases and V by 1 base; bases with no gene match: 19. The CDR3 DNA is TGCAGTGCTAGAGTCTCCTCTGTTGGGCGGGGACTACATTACAATGAGCAGTTCTTC. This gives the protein CSARVSSVGRGLHYNEQFF.

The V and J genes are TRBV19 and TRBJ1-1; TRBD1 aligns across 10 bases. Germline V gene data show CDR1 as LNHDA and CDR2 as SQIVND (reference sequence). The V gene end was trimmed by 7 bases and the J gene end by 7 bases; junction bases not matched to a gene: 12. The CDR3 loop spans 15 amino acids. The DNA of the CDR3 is TGTGCCAGTACCGACATCCGGGGACAGGGGAATGAAGCTTTCTTT. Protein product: CASTDIRGQGNEAFF. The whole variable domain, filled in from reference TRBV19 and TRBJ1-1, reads DGGITQSPKYLFRKEGQNVTLSCEQNLNHDAMYWYRQDPGQGLRLIYYSQIVNDFQKGDIAEGYSVSREKKESFPLTVTSAQKNPTAFYLCASTDIRGQGNEAFFGQGTRLTVV.

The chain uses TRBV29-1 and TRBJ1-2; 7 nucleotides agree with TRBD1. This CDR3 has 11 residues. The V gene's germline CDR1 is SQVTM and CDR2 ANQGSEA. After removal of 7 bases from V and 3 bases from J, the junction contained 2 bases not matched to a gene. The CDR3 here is CSGGTDYGYTF. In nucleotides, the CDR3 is TGCAGCGGTGGGACAGACTATGGCTACACCTTC. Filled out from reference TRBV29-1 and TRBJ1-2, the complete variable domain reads SAVISQKPSRDICQRGTSLTIQCQVDSQVTMMFWYRQQPGQSLTLIATANQGSEATYESGFVIDKFPISRPNLTFSTLTVSNMSPEDSSIYLCSGGTDYGYTFGSGTRLTVV.

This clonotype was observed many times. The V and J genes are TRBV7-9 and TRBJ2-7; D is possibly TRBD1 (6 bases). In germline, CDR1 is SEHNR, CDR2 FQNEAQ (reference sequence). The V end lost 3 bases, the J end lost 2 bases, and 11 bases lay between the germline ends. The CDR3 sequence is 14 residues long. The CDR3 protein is CASSFGQTTYEQYF. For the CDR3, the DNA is TGTGCCAGCAGCTTTGGACAGACAACCTACGAGCAGTACTTC.

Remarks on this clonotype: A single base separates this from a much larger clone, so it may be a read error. The CDR3: CGAHRQGLSTEAFF. CDR3 in DNA: TGCGGTGCTCATAGACAGGGTTTGAGCACTGAAGCTTTCTTT. The chain recombines TRBV20-1 with TRBJ1-1, with TRBD1 identical over 7 bases. In germline, CDR1 is DFQATT, CDR2 SNEGSKA (reference sequence). The CDR3 loop spans 14 amino acids.

CDR3 sequence: CASSSYRPNRRRTGELFF. The CDR3 DNA sequence: TGTGCCAGCAGTTCCTACCGACCGAACCGGCGGCGCACCGGGGAGCTGTTTTTT. The gene calls are TRBV6-1 and TRBJ2-2; D is ambiguous. V was pared by 5 bases and J by 4 bases, with 23 bases between. Germline V gene sequence: CDR1 MNHNS, CDR2 SASEGT. The length of the CDR3 is 18 residues.

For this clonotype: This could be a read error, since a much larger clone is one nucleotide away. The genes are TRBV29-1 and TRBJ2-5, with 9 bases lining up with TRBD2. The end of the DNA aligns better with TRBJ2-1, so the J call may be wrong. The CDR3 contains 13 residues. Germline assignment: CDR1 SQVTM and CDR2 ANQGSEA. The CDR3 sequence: CSVGLAGEETQFF. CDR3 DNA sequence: TGCAGCGTCGGATTAGCGGGAGAAGAGACCCAGTTCTTC.

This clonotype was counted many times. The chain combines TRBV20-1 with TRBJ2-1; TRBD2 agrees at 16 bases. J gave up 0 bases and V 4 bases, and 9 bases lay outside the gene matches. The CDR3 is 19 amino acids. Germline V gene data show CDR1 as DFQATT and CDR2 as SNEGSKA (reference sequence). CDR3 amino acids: CSANNPGLAGGNSYNEQFF. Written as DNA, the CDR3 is TGCAGTGCTAATAATCCGGGACTAGCGGGAGGGAACTCCTACAATGAGCAGTTCTTC.

DNA of the CDR3: TGCGCCAGCAGCCTCACCGGCTCGGCTGGCTACACCTTC. Translated: CASSLTGSAGYTF. The V call is TRBV4-1, the J call TRBJ1-2; D gene unclear. The CDR3 is 13 residues long. Germline loops: CDR1 MGHRA, CDR2 YSYEKL. Trimming shortened V by 4 bases and J by 7 bases, and 13 bases separated the two germline ends.

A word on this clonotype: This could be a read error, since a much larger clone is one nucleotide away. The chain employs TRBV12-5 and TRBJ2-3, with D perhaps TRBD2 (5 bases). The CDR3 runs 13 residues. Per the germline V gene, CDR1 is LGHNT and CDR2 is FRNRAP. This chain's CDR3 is CVFEPGGRGTQYF. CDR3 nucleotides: TGTGTCTTCGAACCAGGAGGAAGAGGTACGCAGTATTTT.

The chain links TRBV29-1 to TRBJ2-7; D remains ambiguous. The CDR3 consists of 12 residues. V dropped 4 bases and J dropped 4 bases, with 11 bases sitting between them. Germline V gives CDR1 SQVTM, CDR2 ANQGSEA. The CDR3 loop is CSVGDPLYEQYF. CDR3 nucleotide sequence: TGCAGCGTTGGAGACCCATTGTACGAGCAGTACTTC.

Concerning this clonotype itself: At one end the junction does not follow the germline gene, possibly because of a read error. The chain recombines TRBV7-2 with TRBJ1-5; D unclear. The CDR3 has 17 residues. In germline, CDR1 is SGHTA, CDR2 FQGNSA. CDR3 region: CASTLVRAEYSNQPQHF. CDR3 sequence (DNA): TGTGCCAGCACCTTAGTCCGGGCAGAATATAGCAATCAGCCCCAGCATTTT.

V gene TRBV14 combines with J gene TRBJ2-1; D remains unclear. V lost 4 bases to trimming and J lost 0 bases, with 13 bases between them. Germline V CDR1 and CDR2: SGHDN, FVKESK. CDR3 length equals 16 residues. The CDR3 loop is CASSLLRGSSYNEQFF. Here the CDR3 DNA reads TGTGCCAGCAGCCTATTAAGAGGATCCTCCTACAATGAGCAGTTCTTC.

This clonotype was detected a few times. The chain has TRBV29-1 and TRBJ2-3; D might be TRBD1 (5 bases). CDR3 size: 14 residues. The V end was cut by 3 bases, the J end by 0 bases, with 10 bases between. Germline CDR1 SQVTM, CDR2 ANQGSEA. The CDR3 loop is CSVDPQGSTDTQYF. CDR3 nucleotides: TGCAGCGTTGATCCCCAGGGTAGCACAGATACGCAGTATTTT.

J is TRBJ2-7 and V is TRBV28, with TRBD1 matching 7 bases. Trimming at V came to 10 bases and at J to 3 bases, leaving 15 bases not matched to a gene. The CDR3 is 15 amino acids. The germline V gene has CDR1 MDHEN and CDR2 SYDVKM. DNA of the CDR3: TGTGCCACGACACCAGAGACAGGGACCATCTACGAGCAGTACTTC. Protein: CATTPETGTIYEQYF.

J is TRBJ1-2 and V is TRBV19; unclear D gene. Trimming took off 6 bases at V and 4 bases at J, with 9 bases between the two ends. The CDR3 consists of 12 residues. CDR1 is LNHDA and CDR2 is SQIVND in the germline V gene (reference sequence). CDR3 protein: CASSRETYGYTF. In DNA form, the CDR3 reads TGTGCCAGTAGCCGGGAGACCTATGGCTACACCTTC.

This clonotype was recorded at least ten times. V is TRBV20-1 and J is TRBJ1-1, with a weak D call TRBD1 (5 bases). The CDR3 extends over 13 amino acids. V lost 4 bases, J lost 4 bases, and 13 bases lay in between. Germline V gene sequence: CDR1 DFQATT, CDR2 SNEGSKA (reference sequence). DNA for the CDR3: TGCAGTGCTACCCCCGGGGGAAGCACTGAAGCTTTCTTT. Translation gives CSATPGGSTEAFF.

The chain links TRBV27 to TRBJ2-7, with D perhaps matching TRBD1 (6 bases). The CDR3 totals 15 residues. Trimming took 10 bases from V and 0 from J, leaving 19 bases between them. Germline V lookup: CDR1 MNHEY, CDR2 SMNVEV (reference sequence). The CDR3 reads CATKVGAPSSYEQYF. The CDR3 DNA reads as TGTGCCACCAAGGTGGGGGCCCCAAGCTCCTACGAGCAGTACTTC.

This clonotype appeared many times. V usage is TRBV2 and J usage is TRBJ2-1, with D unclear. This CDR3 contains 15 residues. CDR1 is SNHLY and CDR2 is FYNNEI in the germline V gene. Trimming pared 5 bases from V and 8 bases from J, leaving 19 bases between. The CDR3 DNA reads TGTGCCAGCAGTAGGGCCTCCCTAGAATACGATGAGCAGTTCTTC. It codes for CASSRASLEYDEQFF.

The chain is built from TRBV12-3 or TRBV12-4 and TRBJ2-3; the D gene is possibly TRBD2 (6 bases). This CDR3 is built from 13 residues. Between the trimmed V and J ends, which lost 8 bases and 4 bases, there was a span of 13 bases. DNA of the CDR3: TGTGCCAGCGGGGTCTCGGGAGCAGATACGCAGTATTTT. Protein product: CASGVSGADTQYF.